The clone carrying this T cell receptor (beta chain) was seen a single time. Antigen specificity is unknown. BIOMED2 TRB-A/B primer pools were used in multiplex TRB PCR. Via MiXCR, TCRdb re-called the multiplex PCR reads, giving one row per CDR3 protein. In the table there are 10,000 to 15,000 distinct CDR3 sequences, under 35% of which are singletons. The CDR3 sequence is 15 residues long. From germline, CDR1 is SNHLY and CDR2 FYNNEI. V was clipped by 3 bases and J by 5 bases; unmatched bases: 10. This record belongs to a study of T and B cells in COVID-19 patients. Study-level background: Peripheral blood came from COVID-19 patients with active infection or after recovery. Findings of the study overall: Patients with COVID-19 reportedly showed strongly skewed T cell receptor beta variable and joining gene usage.

TRB was amplified from approximately 250-500 ng of blood genomic DNA. The sample consisted of blood. V and J are TRBV2 and TRBJ2-7, with 7 bases aligning to TRBD1. The source is a human donor who had recovered from COVID-19. The DNA of the CDR3 is TGTGCCAGCAGTGATGGAGCAGGGGGTGGAGACGAGCAGTACTTC. This codes for CASSDGAGGGDEQYF.